Presented here are 25 T cell receptor beta chains from one specimen sequenced in a study of beta chain features in type 1 diabetes. TCRB transcripts that were expressed got sequenced, as all of the isolated RNA had been reverse transcribed. Sequencing used immunoSEQ multiplex PCR; TCRdb keeps in-frame clones, though not all of them. Among about 220,000 clones listed, approximately 10% were seen once. The specimen was central memory CD4+ T cells from blood. All receptors come from a man aged 18 to 29 in good health.

This clone was seen a handful of times. The genes are TRBV9 and TRBJ2-7, with 7 bases that match TRBD2. Germline assignment: CDR1 SGDLS and CDR2 YYNGEE. The CDR3 has 16 amino acids. V shed 2 bases, J shed 1 base, and the junction held 9 bases outside the gene matches. The CDR3 spells CASSVYSEGGSYEQYF. In DNA form, the CDR3 reads TGTGCCAGCAGCGTCTATTCGGAGGGAGGGTCCTACGAGCAGTACTTC.

This chain uses TRBV27 with TRBJ1-2, with D tentatively TRBD1 (5 bases). This CDR3 is 12 amino acids long. V lost 4 bases and J lost 4, with 7 bases in between. Germline lookup yields CDR1 MNHEY and CDR2 SMNVEV (reference sequence). This chain's CDR3 is CASSSGRYGYTF. Written as DNA, the CDR3 is TGTGCCAGCAGTTCAGGGCGCTATGGCTACACCTTC.

This clone was observed many times. The V gene is TRBV2, the J gene TRBJ1-4, with D uncertain. The CDR3 has 12 residues. Trimming removed 5 bases from V and 8 bases from J, with 9 bases in between. Germline CDR1 is SNHLY and CDR2 is FYNNEI. CDR3 DNA sequence: TGTGCCAGCAGTTTTCAGCTCGAAAAACTGTTTTTT. Translation: CASSFQLEKLFF.

The chain combines TRBV18 with TRBJ2-1; possibly TRBD2 for D (6 bases). V was cut by 6 bases and J by 10 bases, with 13 bases left in between. The CDR3 has 12 residues. Germline assignment: CDR1 KGHSH and CDR2 LQKENI. DNA of the CDR3: TGTGCCAGCTCGGATCGGGACTCCGAGCAGTTCTTC. Translation: CASSDRDSEQFF.

This clone was counted only a few times. The rearrangement links TRBV5-1 to TRBJ1-3; no definite D call. Germline V gene lookup returns CDR1 SGHRS and CDR2 YFSETQ. The CDR3 loop spans 14 amino acids. The V end was cut by 3 bases, the J end by 0 bases, with 7 bases between. The CDR3 region is CASSWASSGNTIYF. The CDR3 coding sequence is TGCGCCAGCAGCTGGGCGAGCTCTGGAAACACCATATATTTT.

The CDR3 loop reads CASSRLAGETQYF. Here the CDR3 DNA reads TGTGCCAGCAGCCGACTAGCTGGGGAGACCCAGTACTTC. The chain recombines TRBV7-2 with TRBJ2-5; TRBD2 agrees at 7 bases. Per germline, CDR1 SGHTA and CDR2 FQGNSA. This CDR3 has 13 amino acids. Losses at the gene ends were 5 bases for V and 5 bases for J; bases not matched to a gene: 5.

This clone was seen a few times. V gene TRBV6-1 combines with J gene TRBJ2-1; weak D call: TRBD1 (6 bases). This CDR3 spans 13 amino acids. Germline V gene lookup returns CDR1 MNHNS and CDR2 SASEGT. Trimming cost V 5 bases and J 10 bases, with 15 bases left between them. CDR3 sequence reads: CASSLDSLVEQFF. Written as DNA, the CDR3 is TGTGCCAGCAGTTTGGACAGTCTTGTCGAGCAGTTCTTC.

This clone turned up a few times. The J gene is TRBJ1-2, the V gene TRBV5-6, with unresolved D. The germline gives CDR1 SGHDT, CDR2 YYEEEE. There are 13 residues in the CDR3. Trimming removed 4 bases at V and 8 bases at J, with 15 bases between. The CDR3 nucleotides are TGTGCCAGCAGCCTGGACTTCCTGGAGGGCTACACCTTC. It encodes CASSLDFLEGYTF.

This clone was observed a handful of times. The chain is built from TRBV5-4 and TRBJ2-1, with 8 bases matching TRBD1. From germline, CDR1 is SGHNT and CDR2 YYREEE (reference sequence). V shed 4 bases and J 10 bases; nucleotides not matched to a gene: 10. The CDR3 extends over 14 amino acids. CDR3 sequence reads: CASSPIGQGREQFF. In nucleotides, the CDR3 is TGTGCCAGCAGCCCAATAGGACAGGGAAGGGAGCAGTTCTTC.

This clone was counted only a few times. The chain has TRBV29-1 and TRBJ2-5; 7 bases fit TRBD1. The J call may be mistaken, given a closer DNA end match to TRBJ2-7. From germline, CDR1 is SQVTM and CDR2 ANQGSEA. The CDR3 spans 17 residues. As DNA, the CDR3 is TGCAGCGTCCGCCCCGGTACAGGGGCCCCAACCCTCTACGAGCAGTACTTC. Amino acids: CSVRPGTGAPTLYEQYF.

This chain links TRBV7-7 with TRBJ2-5, with 11 bases that match TRBD1. V gave up 1 base and J gave up 5 bases; unmatched junction bases: 6. Germline assignment: CDR1 SSHAT and CDR2 FNYEAQ (reference sequence). The CDR3 totals 16 residues. CDR3 nucleotide sequence: TGTGCCAGCAGCTTAGGTGGGACAGGGGGATCGGAGACCCAGTACTTC. Translating it yields CASSLGGTGGSETQYF.

This clone was recorded a few times. V and J are TRBV2 and TRBJ2-2, with 7 bases lining up with TRBD2. Germline loops: CDR1 SNHLY, CDR2 FYNNEI. J lost 4 bases, V lost 6 bases, and 8 bases had no gene match. The CDR3 loop spans 15 amino acids. The CDR3 region is CASRGTTVGTGELFF. CDR3 DNA sequence: TGTGCCAGCAGAGGGACTACTGTTGGCACCGGGGAGCTGTTTTTT.

This sequence joins TRBV25-1 and TRBJ1-1; no clear D gene. The germline V gene has CDR1 MGHDK and CDR2 SYGVNS. The CDR3 extends over 15 amino acids. V shed 3 bases and J shed 1 base, with 12 bases lying between them. The CDR3 sequence is CASSDPRTGNTEAFF. CDR3 DNA: TGTGCCAGCAGTGATCCTCGGACGGGGAACACTGAAGCTTTCTTT.

Details on this clone: The sample holds other DNA sequences that translate to the same CDR3. The rearrangement joins TRBV2 to TRBJ2-5; unclear D gene. Trimming took 3 bases from V and 5 from J, leaving 1 base between them. Germline V gene data show CDR1 as SNHLY and CDR2 as FYNNEI. The CDR3 runs to 10 residues. The CDR3 DNA is TGTGCCAGCAGTGAGGAGACCCAGTACTTC. Translated: CASSEETQYF.

This clone was recorded many times. The CDR3 DNA follows: TGTGCCAGCAGTTATAACATCCGGACCGGGGAGCTGTTTTTT. Protein product: CASSYNIRTGELFF. This rearrangement joins TRBV28 to TRBJ2-2, with D hard to call. This CDR3 comprises 14 residues. V was shortened by 4 bases and J by 5 bases, with 11 bases between the two germline ends. Germline-derived CDR1 and CDR2 are MDHEN and SYDVKM.

This chain's CDR3 is CASREIGDRYGYTF. DNA of the CDR3: TGCGCCAGCAGGGAAATAGGGGACCGCTATGGCTACACCTTC. The chain has TRBV4-1 and TRBJ1-2; D is possibly TRBD1 (5 bases). Trimming pared 6 bases from V and 4 bases from J, leaving 15 bases between. Germline CDR1 is MGHRA and CDR2 is YSYEKL. The length of the CDR3 is 14 residues.

This clone was counted a few times. V gene TRBV10-2 combines with J gene TRBJ1-1; 7 bases line up with TRBD1. There are 12 residues in the CDR3. Germline assignment: CDR1 WSHSY and CDR2 SAAADI. The V gene end was trimmed by 7 bases and the J gene end by 9 bases; junction bases not matched to a gene: 8. The CDR3 nucleotides are TGCGCCAGCACTCGTGGGACAGACAAAGCTTTCTTT. Encoded protein: CASTRGTDKAFF.

The table lists this clone with a few counts. The V call is TRBV4-3, the J call TRBJ2-1; 9 positions match TRBD2. Germline assignment: CDR1 LGHNA and CDR2 YSLEER. V was clipped by 0 bases and J by 9 bases; unmatched bases: 9. This CDR3 is 16 amino acids long. The CDR3 region has the DNA TGCGCCAGCAGCCAAGATCTGGCTAGCGGGAAGGTTGAGCAGTTCTTC. This encodes CASSQDLASGKVEQFF.

This clone has a count of ten or more. This rearrangement joins TRBV5-4 to TRBJ2-1; the D gene is possibly TRBD1 (5 bases). From germline, CDR1 is SGHNT and CDR2 YYREEE (reference sequence). The CDR3 covers 14 residues. Trimming removed 4 bases at V and 1 base at J, with 9 bases between. CDR3 sequence reads: CASSQDSSYNEQFF. CDR3 nucleotides: TGTGCCAGCAGCCAAGACAGTTCCTACAATGAGCAGTTCTTC.

This clone was seen only a few times. This sample includes further DNA sequences coding for the same CDR3. The chain combines TRBV5-1 with TRBJ2-1; D is undetermined. The CDR3 loop spans 12 amino acids. The V gene lost 7 bases and the J gene lost 4 bases, with 9 bases spanning the gap. Germline V gene data show CDR1 as SGHRS and CDR2 as YFSETQ. CDR3 residues: CASGLSYNEQFF. CDR3 nucleotides: TGCGCCAGCGGGCTTTCGTACAATGAGCAGTTCTTC.

This clone has a handful of counts. The rearrangement links TRBV4-2 to TRBJ2-3; a weak D match, TRBD2 (6 bases). Between the trimmed V and J ends, which lost 0 bases and 3 bases, there was a span of 19 bases. Germline CDR1 is LGHNA and CDR2 is YNFKEQ. This CDR3 spans 18 amino acids. The CDR3 spells CASSQDWIAASETDTQYF. The CDR3 DNA reads as TGTGCCAGCAGCCAAGATTGGATAGCGGCTAGCGAGACAGATACGCAGTATTTT.

The chain joins TRBV18 to TRBJ2-3; 10 bases match TRBD2. V lost 2 bases, J lost 7 bases, and 6 bases stayed unmatched. The CDR3 contains 15 residues. Germline CDR1 KGHSH, CDR2 LQKENI. CDR3 residues: CASSPGLAGEYTQYF. CDR3 nucleotide sequence: TGTGCCAGCTCACCAGGTCTAGCGGGAGAGTATACGCAGTATTTT.

This clone was picked up a small number of times. The V call is TRBV6-5, the J call TRBJ2-5, with D uncertain. Germline V gene data show CDR1 as MNHEY and CDR2 as SVGAGI. The CDR3 length is 15 residues. Trimming shortened V by 6 bases and J by 1 base, and 15 bases separated the two germline ends. Here the CDR3 DNA reads TGTGCCAGCAGCCCGGAGTATTCTGTCCAAGAGACCCAGTACTTC. Its protein is CASSPEYSVQETQYF.

This clone came up a few times. The V gene is TRBV7-2, the J gene TRBJ2-1; 13 nucleotides agree with TRBD2. J gave up 4 bases and V 0 bases, and 0 bases lay outside the gene matches. Germline-derived CDR1 and CDR2 are SGHTA and FQGNSA. There are 16 residues in the CDR3. The CDR3 region is CASSLAGLAGYNEQFF. CDR3 DNA: TGTGCCAGCAGCTTAGCGGGACTAGCGGGGTACAATGAGCAGTTCTTC.

This clone was seen ten or more times. V gene TRBV27 combines with J gene TRBJ2-5; 9 bases line up with TRBD2. J was trimmed by 7 bases and V by 10 bases; bases with no gene match: 16. The germline CDR1 and CDR2 sequences are MNHEY and SMNVEV (reference sequence). CDR3 length: 15 residues. CDR3 DNA sequence: TGTGCCACCGCCCAGGGCGGGAGGGCCTCGGCGACCCAGTACTTC. Translated: CATAQGGRASATQYF.